The rows below give T cell receptor beta chains drawn from one sample of a study of cytomegalovirus exposure and HLA in healthy donors. Sequencing was performed with immunoSEQ multiplex PCR; in TCRdb, only in-frame clones are kept and a portion is missing. Seen here are over 70,000 clones, 65% to 85% observed once, and the top ten hold approximately 2%. The specimen sequenced was PBMCs. Receptors originate from a man younger than 35 in good health and CMV-seronegative. Each CDR3 is given with its conserved first and last residue. The order of the fields is clone size, J gene, D gene, V gene, CDR3 DNA, CDR3 protein. The D gene is left open where the match is weak. Clone size, where shown, is once, few, many, or a class for clones that have expanded.

few | TRBJ2-1 | - | TRBV6-5 | TGTGCCAGCACCGGGGGACAGTTCGATGAGCAGTTCTTC | CASTGGQFDEQFF
- | TRBJ2-3 | TRBD2 | TRBV5-5 | TGTGCCAGCAGCTTGGTAGCGGGGGGGCCAGATACGCAGTATTTT | CASSLVAGGPDTQYF
- | TRBJ1-2 | - | TRBV18 | TGTGCCAGCTCACCAATCTACCTTGCTGGCTATGGCTACACCTTC | CASSPIYLAGYGYTF
- | TRBJ1-2 | - | TRBV6-5 | TGTGCCAGCAGCCAAGGGGAGGGGCTCTATGGCTACACCTTC | CASSQGEGLYGYTF
- | TRBJ2-4 | - | TRBV18 | TGTGCCAGCTCAGGGCAGACCAAAAACATTCAGTACTTC | CASSGQTKNIQYF
- | TRBJ1-5 | - | TRBV30 | TGTGCCTCCGGGACATCTGGCAATCAGCCCCAGCATTTT | CASGTSGNQPQHF
- | TRBJ2-1 | - | TRBV7-8 | TGTGCCAGCAGCTTCGATCCCGGGGAAGACGATGAGCAGTTCTTC | CASSFDPGEDDEQFF
- | TRBJ2-5 | - | TRBV11-2 | TGTGCCAGCAGCTTAGATTGGTCAGGGGTAGGGAGCCTGCAAGAGACCCAGTACTTC | CASSLDWSGVGSLQETQYF
few | TRBJ1-1 | TRBD1 | TRBV6-5 | TGTGCCAGCAGATACTACAGGGGACAGCTCGACACTGAAGCTTTCTTT | CASRYYRGQLDTEAFF
- | TRBJ2-2 | - | TRBV18 | TGTGCCAGCTCACCACCAGCGGTCGACTGGGAGCTGTTTTTT | CASSPPAVDWELFF
- | TRBJ1-3 | - | TRBV30 | TGCGGGGGGGGGAGCTCTGGAAACACCATATATTTT | CGGGSSGNTIYF
few | TRBJ1-1 | - | TRBV5-1 | TGCGCCAGCAGCGAGCAGGGACTTGAAGCTTTCTTT | CASSEQGLEAFF
- | TRBJ1-3 | - | TRBV6-5 | TGTGCCACTAGGACAGCCAGCGGAAACACCATATATTTT | CATRTASGNTIYF
- | TRBJ2-7 | - | TRBV30 | TGTGCCTGGAGTGTAAGACTCACCTACGAGCAGTACTTC | CAWSVRLTYEQYF
- | TRBJ2-1 | - | TRBV19 | TGTGCCAGTAGTACGAGGCACCAGGGTCTCAACGACAATGAGCAGTTCTTC | CASSTRHQGLNDNEQFF
- | TRBJ2-7 | TRBD1 | TRBV6-6 | TGTGCCAGCAGTTGGGACAGGGTGGGAGAGCAGTACTTC | CASSWDRVGEQYF
once | TRBJ2-3 | TRBD1 | TRBV4-1 | TGCGCCAGCAATGATGGACAGGGCACAGATACGCAGTATTTT | CASNDGQGTDTQYF
- | TRBJ1-1 | - | TRBV10-1 | TGCGCCAGCAGTGAGACGAGGAACACTGAAGCTTTCTTT | CASSETRNTEAFF
- | TRBJ1-5 | - | TRBV7-8 | TGTGCCAGCAGCCCCCCGGACACATATAGCAATCAGCCCCAGCATTTT | CASSPPDTYSNQPQHF
few | TRBJ2-1 | TRBD1 | TRBV6-5 | TGTGCCAGCAGTACCCGGGGACAGAATAATGAGCAGTTCTTC | CASSTRGQNNEQFF
- | TRBJ2-5 | TRBD2 | TRBV7-8 | TGTGCCAGCAGCCTGGGGACTAGCGGGGGGGTAGGGACGGAGACCCAGTACTTC | CASSLGTSGGVGTETQYF
- | TRBJ2-1 | TRBD2 | TRBV5-1 | TGCGCCAGCAGCGCCCTAGCGGGTGCCTACAATGAGCAGTTCTTC | CASSALAGAYNEQFF
- | TRBJ1-6 | - | TRBV19 | TGTGCCAGTAGTATTGGCAGGGGTCCCATCAATTCACCCCTCCACTTT | CASSIGRGPINSPLHF
- | TRBJ1-1 | - | TRBV6-5 | TGTGCCAGCAGTTACAACGGGGTCCGGTTCACTGAAGCTTTCTTT | CASSYNGVRFTEAFF
- | TRBJ2-7 | TRBD1 | TRBV5-4 | TGTGCCAGCAGCTGGGGGGGGACAGGGGGCTTCTACGAGCAGTACTTC | CASSWGGTGGFYEQYF
once | TRBJ2-7 | TRBD2 | TRBV7-2 | TGTGCCAGCAGCTACTGGACTAGCGGGGCATACGAGCAGTACTTC | CASSYWTSGAYEQYF
- | TRBJ2-5 | - | TRBV20-1 | TGCAGTGCCCCCCTCCTGGAGACCCAGTACTTC | CSAPLLETQYF
- | TRBJ2-7 | TRBD2 | TRBV5-4 | TGTGCCAGCAGCTCGGGACTAGCGGGGGTACCCAGCTCCTACGAGCAGTACTTC | CASSSGLAGVPSSYEQYF
- | TRBJ1-1 | - | TRBV9 | TGTGCCAGCGCAGGCGGGGCCGAGATGAACACTGAAGCTTTCTTT | CASAGGAEMNTEAFF
once | TRBJ2-1 | TRBD2 | TRBV5-1 | TGCGCCAGCTACCAGCGAGCGGGGGGGCTCGATGAGCAGTTCTTC | CASYQRAGGLDEQFF
- | TRBJ2-2 | TRBD1 | TRBV30 | TGTGCCTCCACCCAGGGGGACCCGAACACCGGGGAGCTGTTTTTT | CASTQGDPNTGELFF